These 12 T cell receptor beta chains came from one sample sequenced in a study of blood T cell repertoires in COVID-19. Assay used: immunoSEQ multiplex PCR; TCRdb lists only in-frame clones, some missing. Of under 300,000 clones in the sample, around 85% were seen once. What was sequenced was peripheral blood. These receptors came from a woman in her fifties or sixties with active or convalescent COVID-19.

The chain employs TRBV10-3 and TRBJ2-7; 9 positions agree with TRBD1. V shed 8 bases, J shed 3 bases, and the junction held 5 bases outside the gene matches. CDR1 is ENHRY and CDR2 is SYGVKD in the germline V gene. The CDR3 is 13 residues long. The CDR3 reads CAIRDRDDYEQYF. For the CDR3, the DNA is TGTGCCATCCGGGACAGGGACGACTACGAGCAGTACTTC.

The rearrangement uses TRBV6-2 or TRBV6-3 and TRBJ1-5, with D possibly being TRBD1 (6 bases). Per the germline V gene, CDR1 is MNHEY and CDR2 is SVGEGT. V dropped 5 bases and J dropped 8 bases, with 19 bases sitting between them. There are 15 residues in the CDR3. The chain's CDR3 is CASSRVRQVYEPQHF. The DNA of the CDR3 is TGTGCCAGCAGTCGGGTTAGACAGGTTTATGAGCCCCAGCATTTT.

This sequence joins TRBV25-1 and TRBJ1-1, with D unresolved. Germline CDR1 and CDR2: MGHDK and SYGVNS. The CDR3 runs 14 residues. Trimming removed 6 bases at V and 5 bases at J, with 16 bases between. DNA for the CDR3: TGTGCCAGCAGAAAAGCGTCGGTCGGAACTGAAGCTTTCTTT. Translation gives CASRKASVGTEAFF. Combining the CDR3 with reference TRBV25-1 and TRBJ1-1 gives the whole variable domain EADIYQTPRYLVIGTGKKITLECSQTMGHDKMYWYQQDPGMELHLIHYSYGVNSTEKGDLSSESTVSRIRTEHFPLTLESARPSHTSQYLCASRKASVGTEAFFGQGTRLTVV.

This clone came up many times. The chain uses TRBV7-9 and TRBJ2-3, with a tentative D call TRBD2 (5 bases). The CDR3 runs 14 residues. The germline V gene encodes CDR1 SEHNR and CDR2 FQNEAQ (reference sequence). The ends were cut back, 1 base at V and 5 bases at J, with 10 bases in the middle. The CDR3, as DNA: TGTGCCAGCAGCTTAGTGCTAGCCGGAGATACGCAGTATTTT. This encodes CASSLVLAGDTQYF. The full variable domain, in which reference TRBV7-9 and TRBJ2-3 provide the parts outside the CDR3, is DTGVSQNPRHKITKRGQNVTFRCDPISEHNRLYWYRQTLGQGPEFLTYFQNEAQLEKSRLLSDRFSAERPKGSFSTLEIQRTEQGDSAMYLCASSLVLAGDTQYFGPGTRLTVL.

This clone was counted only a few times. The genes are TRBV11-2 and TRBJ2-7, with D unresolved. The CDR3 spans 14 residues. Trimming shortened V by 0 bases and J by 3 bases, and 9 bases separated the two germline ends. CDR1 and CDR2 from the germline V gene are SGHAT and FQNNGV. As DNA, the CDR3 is TGTGCCAGCAGCTTAGACCCTGGCAGCTACGAGCAGTACTTC. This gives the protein CASSLDPGSYEQYF.

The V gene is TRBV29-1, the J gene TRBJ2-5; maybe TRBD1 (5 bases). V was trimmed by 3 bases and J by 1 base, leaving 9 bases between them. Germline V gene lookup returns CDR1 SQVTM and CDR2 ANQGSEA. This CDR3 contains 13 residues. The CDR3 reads CSVEARAQETQYF. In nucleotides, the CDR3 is TGCAGCGTTGAGGCCAGGGCCCAAGAGACCCAGTACTTC. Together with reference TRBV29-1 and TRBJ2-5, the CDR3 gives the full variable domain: SAVISQKPSRDICQRGTSLTIQCQVDSQVTMMFWYRQQPGQSLTLIATANQGSEATYESGFVIDKFPISRPNLTFSTLTVSNMSPEDSSIYLCSVEARAQETQYFGPGTRLLVL.

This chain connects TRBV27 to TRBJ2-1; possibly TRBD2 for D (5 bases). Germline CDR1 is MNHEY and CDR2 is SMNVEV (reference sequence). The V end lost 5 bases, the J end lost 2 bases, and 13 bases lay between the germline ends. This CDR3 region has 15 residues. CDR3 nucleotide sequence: TGTGCCAGCAGTCCGATTAGCGTAACCTACAATGAGCAGTTCTTC. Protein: CASSPISVTYNEQFF.

The CDR3 is CASSLLGGGLSTDTQYF. The CDR3 DNA follows: TGTGCCAGCAGCTTATTAGGCGGGGGCCTTAGCACAGATACGCAGTATTTT. This rearrangement joins TRBV7-2 to TRBJ2-3; tentatively, D is TRBD2 (7 bases). This CDR3 has 17 amino acids. The germline CDR1 and CDR2 sequences are SGHTA and FQGNSA. Trimming removed 2 bases at V and 0 bases at J, with 15 bases between. The variable domain in full, with the rest retrieved from reference TRBV7-2 and TRBJ2-3, is GAGVSQSPSNKVTEKGKDVELRCDPISGHTALYWYRQSLGQGLEFLIYFQGNSAPDKSGLPSDRFSAERTGGSVSTLTIQRTQQEDSAVYLCASSLLGGGLSTDTQYFGPGTRLTVL.

CDR3 amino acids: CASSQEGASRRNEQFF. The CDR3 nucleotides are TGCGCCAGCAGCCAAGAGGGGGCGTCTAGGCGCAATGAGCAGTTCTTC. This sequence joins TRBV4-1 and TRBJ2-1; TRBD1 might be the D (6 bases). Deletions cut 0 bases from V and 6 bases from J, with 15 bases between. CDR3 length: 16 amino acids. Germline-derived CDR1 and CDR2 are MGHRA and YSYEKL.

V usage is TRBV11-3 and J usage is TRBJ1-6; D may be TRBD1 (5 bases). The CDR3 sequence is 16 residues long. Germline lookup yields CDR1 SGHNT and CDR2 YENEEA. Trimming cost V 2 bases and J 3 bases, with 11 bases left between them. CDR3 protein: CASSLSRGSYNSPLHF. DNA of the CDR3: TGTGCCAGCAGCTTATCAAGGGGCAGCTATAATTCACCCCTCCACTTT.

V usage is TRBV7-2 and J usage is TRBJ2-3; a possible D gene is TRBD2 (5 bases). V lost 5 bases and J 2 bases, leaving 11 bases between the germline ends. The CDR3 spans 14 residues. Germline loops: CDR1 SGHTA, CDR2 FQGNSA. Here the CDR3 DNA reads TGTGCCAGCAGCCCCGGACTCCACACAGATACGCAGTATTTT. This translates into CASSPGLHTDTQYF.

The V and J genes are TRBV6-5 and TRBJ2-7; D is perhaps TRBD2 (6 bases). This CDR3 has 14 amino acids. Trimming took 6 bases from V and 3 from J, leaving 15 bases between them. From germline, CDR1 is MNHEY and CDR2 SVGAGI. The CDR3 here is CASSPGVRGYEQYV. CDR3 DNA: TGTGCCAGCAGCCCGGGGGTTAGGGGCTACGAGCAGTACGTC.